The 17 T cell receptor beta chains below all came from one sample that was sequenced in a study of T cell responses to AZD1222 COVID-19 vaccine. The data were produced by immunoSEQ multiplex PCR, yet TCRdb's version contains in-frame clones alone and is incomplete. This sample has about 99,000 clones; approximately 91% occur once, and the top ten carry over 15%. The material was peripheral blood, obtained on day 0 of AZD1222 vaccination. These receptors all stem from an adult in good health.

The chain carries TRBV5-6 and TRBJ2-1, with a possible D match to TRBD2 (7 bases). The CDR3 is 15 residues long. Per the germline V gene, CDR1 is SGHDT and CDR2 is YYEEEE. V was cut by 4 bases and J by 2 bases, with 13 bases left in between. The CDR3 loop is CASSGGGSPYNEQFF. In DNA, the CDR3 is TGTGCCAGCAGCGGGGGGGGCTCCCCCTACAATGAGCAGTTCTTC. Full variable domain (remainder filled in from reference TRBV5-6 and TRBJ2-1): DAGVTQSPTHLIKTRGQQVTLRCSPKSGHDTVSWYQQALGQGPQFIFQYYEEEERQRGNFPDRFSGHQFPNYSSELNVNALLLGDSALYLCASSGGGSPYNEQFFGPGTRLTVL.

The J gene is TRBJ2-3, the V gene TRBV18; tentatively, D is TRBD2 (6 bases). V was clipped by 6 bases and J by 5 bases, with 12 bases between them. The CDR3 extends over 13 amino acids. Germline V gene data show CDR1 as KGHSH and CDR2 as LQKENI. Here the CDR3 reads CASSRGGGDTQYF. CDR3 DNA: TGTGCCAGCTCGAGGGGAGGTGGAGATACGCAGTATTTT.

The chain couples TRBV27 to TRBJ2-4; D is possibly TRBD1 or TRBD2 (6 bases each). The CDR3 runs to 15 residues. Germline V gives CDR1 MNHEY, CDR2 SMNVEV (reference sequence). V was pared by 2 bases and J by 0 bases, with 8 bases between. In nucleotides, the CDR3 is TGTGCCAGCAGTTTAGGGGGGCAAGCCAAAAACATTCAGTACTTC. It specifies CASSLGGQAKNIQYF.

The chain carries TRBV29-1 and TRBJ1-2, with D maybe TRBD1 (5 bases). Germline V gene data show CDR1 as SQVTM and CDR2 as ANQGSEA. Trimming left V 3 bases short and J 6 bases short, with 17 bases between. This CDR3 has 14 amino acids. The CDR3, as DNA: TGCAGCGTTGAGTATGGTGCCGGGGCAGATGGCTACACCTTC. Its translation is CSVEYGAGADGYTF.

V gene TRBV9 combines with J gene TRBJ2-2; the D gene is possibly TRBD1 (5 bases). The CDR3 contains 16 residues. Germline V gives CDR1 SGDLS, CDR2 YYNGEE. V was trimmed by 3 bases and J by 4 bases, leaving 16 bases between them. The CDR3: CASSAPTGGRTGELFF. DNA of the CDR3: TGTGCCAGCAGCGCCCCCACAGGCGGTCGCACCGGGGAGCTGTTTTTT. Complete variable domain (other parts from reference TRBV9 and TRBJ2-2): DSGVTQTPKHLITATGQRVTLRCSPRSGDLSVYWYQQSLDQGLQFLIQYYNGEERAKGNILERFSAQQFPDLHSELNLSSLELGDSALYFCASSAPTGGRTGELFFGEGSRLTVL.

The chain employs TRBV27 and TRBJ1-3; a weak D match, TRBD1 (6 bases). The CDR3 is 15 amino acids. Trimming took 3 bases from V and 4 from J, leaving 13 bases between them. Germline CDR1 is MNHEY and CDR2 is SMNVEV (reference sequence). The CDR3 coding sequence is TGTGCCAGCAGTTTGTCGGGGGCGAAAGGAAACACCATATATTTT. This translates into CASSLSGAKGNTIYF.

The chain employs TRBV6-5 and TRBJ1-1, with D perhaps TRBD1 (6 bases). Trimming took off 5 bases at V and 7 bases at J, with 20 bases between the two ends. Germline values: CDR1 MNHEY, CDR2 SVGAGI. The CDR3 is made up of 15 amino acids. The CDR3 spells CASSQRGLGGFEAFF. CDR3 nucleotides: TGTGCCAGCAGTCAACGTGGGTTAGGGGGTTTTGAAGCTTTCTTT.

The rearrangement uses TRBV29-1 and TRBJ1-4, with D unresolved. Germline V gene lookup returns CDR1 SQVTM and CDR2 ANQGSEA. Trimming shortened V by 1 base and J by 7 bases, and 4 bases separated the two germline ends. The CDR3 has 11 residues. CDR3 sequence (DNA): TGCAGCGTTGAAGTAGTTGAAAAACTGTTTTTT. This translates into CSVEVVEKLFF.

This chain connects TRBV5-1 to TRBJ2-3, with TRBD2 identical over 12 bases. This CDR3 spans 18 amino acids. CDR1 and CDR2 from the germline V gene are SGHRS and YFSETQ. With V trimmed by 0 bases and J by 0 bases, 5 bases remained unmatched. The CDR3 sequence: CASSLAPSGGASTDTQYF. The CDR3 DNA sequence: TGCGCCAGCAGCTTGGCGCCTAGCGGGGGGGCTAGCACAGATACGCAGTATTTT.

The V and J genes are TRBV29-1 and TRBJ2-1; D is possibly TRBD1 (5 bases). CDR3 length: 13 amino acids. The germline CDR1 and CDR2 sequences are SQVTM and ANQGSEA. The V end was cut by 4 bases, the J end by 2 bases, with 9 bases between. The CDR3: CSVGRGTYNEQFF. The CDR3 DNA reads as TGCAGCGTTGGTAGGGGTACCTACAATGAGCAGTTCTTC.

The chain carries TRBV7-8 and TRBJ2-1, with 9 bases identical to TRBD2. This CDR3 has 15 amino acids. Germline V gene lookup returns CDR1 SGHVS and CDR2 FQNEAQ. V lost 3 bases and J lost 4; bases outside the gene matches: 4. This CDR3 is CASSLLAGSYNEQFF. The CDR3 bases are TGTGCCAGCAGCTTGCTAGCGGGGTCTTACAATGAGCAGTTCTTC.

The V and J genes are TRBV19 and TRBJ1-2; the D gene is possibly TRBD1 (6 bases). CDR3 length equals 14 residues. Germline values: CDR1 LNHDA, CDR2 SQIVND (reference sequence). Trimming shortened V by 6 bases and J by 5 bases, and 16 bases separated the two germline ends. CDR3 nucleotides: TGTGCCAGTAGCCCTGGGGCAGGGGAGTATGGCTACACCTTC. It yields the protein CASSPGAGEYGYTF.

The chain combines TRBV4-1 with TRBJ1-2; D unclear. V lost 3 bases and J lost 4, with 15 bases in between. Germline V CDR1 and CDR2: MGHRA, YSYEKL. The length of the CDR3 is 15 residues. The chain's CDR3 is CASSQAGGRGYGYTF. CDR3 DNA: TGCGCCAGCAGCCAGGCCGGCGGGAGAGGCTATGGCTACACCTTC.

The chain couples TRBV6-5 to TRBJ1-2, with 7 bases lining up with TRBD1. Trimming removed 7 bases from V and 4 bases from J; junction bases left unmatched: 12. The CDR3 is 15 amino acids. CDR1 MNHEY and CDR2 SVGAGI come from the germline V gene. The CDR3 DNA follows: TGTGCCAGCAAAGTTGACAGGGAAGAGGCCTATGGCTACACCTTC. Amino acid sequence: CASKVDREEAYGYTF.

This clone was seen many times. The chain uses TRBV4-1 and TRBJ1-1; D is possibly TRBD1 (5 bases). V lost 5 bases and J lost 3, with 10 bases in between. This CDR3 is built from 13 residues. Germline V CDR1 and CDR2: MGHRA, YSYEKL. For the CDR3, the DNA is TGCGCCAGCAGCTTAGGGGATGACACTGAAGCTTTCTTT. This gives the protein CASSLGDDTEAFF.

The chain couples TRBV6-2 or TRBV6-3 to TRBJ2-5, with 7 bases that match TRBD1. The CDR3 is 17 residues long. Looked up from germline, CDR1 is MNHEY and CDR2 is SVGEGT. The J segment lost 1 base and the V segment lost 6 bases, leaving 14 bases of the junction unmatched. The CDR3 spells CASSPSLVPGGQETQYF. CDR3 DNA sequence: TGTGCCAGCAGCCCCTCTCTCGTTCCAGGGGGCCAAGAGACCCAGTACTTC.

The rearrangement uses TRBV6-5 and TRBJ1-4; D gene unclear. Germline CDR1 and CDR2: MNHEY and SVGAGI. This CDR3 has 14 residues. The V end was cut by 6 bases, the J end by 0 bases, with 8 bases between. Here the CDR3 DNA reads TGTGCCAGCAGGGACTCCTCAACTAATGAAAAACTGTTTTTT. Translation gives CASRDSSTNEKLFF.